One and the same sample provided the 21 T cell receptor beta chains below, sequenced in a study of patients and donors after allogeneic stem cell transplantation. TCRdb redid the calling of the RT-PCR reads with MiXCR, one entry per CDR3 protein. The table has approximately 210,000 distinct CDR3 sequences, less than 45% seen once. Sequencing used blood, either unsorted or a sorted T cell fraction (not recorded which). These receptors were obtained from a human donor who was either an allogeneic HSCT recipient or a stem cell or donor lymphocyte infusion donor (not recorded which). It is not recorded whose cells these are; they may come from a transplant donor.

This clonotype occurred a few times. The CDR3 DNA is TGTGCCAGCAGTTCCACAACAGGGGTTGGAGGCTACACCTTC. It is translated as CASSSTTGVGGYTF. The V gene is TRBV6-5, the J gene TRBJ1-2, with TRBD1 matching over 7 bases. Germline CDR1 reads MNHEY; CDR2 reads SVGAGI. With V trimmed by 4 bases and J by 8 bases, 10 bases remained unmatched. This CDR3 is built from 14 residues.

This rearrangement joins TRBV12-3 or TRBV12-4 to TRBJ2-4, with D possibly matching TRBD2 (5 bases). The CDR3 spans 14 residues. V was cut by 3 bases and J by 8 bases, with 14 bases left in between. The CDR3 loop is CASSLLPPGDIQYF. For the CDR3, the DNA is TGTGCCAGCAGTTTGTTGCCTCCCGGGGACATTCAGTACTTC.

This clonotype was counted a single time. J is TRBJ2-2 and V is TRBV18; 10 bases are a match to TRBD1. Germline CDR1 and CDR2: KGHSH and LQKENI. The ends lost 5 bases at V and 4 bases at J; junction bases unmatched: 7. CDR3 length: 16 amino acids. The CDR3 DNA follows: TGTGCCAGCTCATCGGGACAGGGGTCAATCACCGGGGAGCTGTTTTTT. As protein: CASSSGQGSITGELFF.

This clonotype was counted a few times. V usage is TRBV5-1 and J usage is TRBJ2-1; D may be TRBD2 (5 bases). Germline V gene data show CDR1 as SGHRS and CDR2 as YFSETQ. The ends were cut back, 4 bases at V and 4 bases at J, with 15 bases in the middle. There are 15 residues in the CDR3. The CDR3 region has the DNA TGCGCCAGCAGCCCACTGGGAGAGCGGTACAATGAGCAGTTCTTC. Amino acids: CASSPLGERYNEQFF.

V gene TRBV12-3 or TRBV12-4 combines with J gene TRBJ2-5; the D gene is possibly TRBD1 (6 bases). V was trimmed by 5 bases and J by 1 base, leaving 11 bases between them. The CDR3 is 14 residues long. This chain's CDR3 is CASSPTGTQETQYF. CDR3 nucleotide sequence: TGTGCCAGCAGTCCTACAGGGACCCAAGAGACCCAGTACTTC.

J is TRBJ2-4 and V is TRBV5-1; D may be TRBD2 (5 bases). Germline-derived CDR1 and CDR2 are SGHRS and YFSETQ. The CDR3 consists of 11 residues. V was pared by 3 bases and J by 11 bases, with 9 bases between. CDR3 region: CASSSGLFQYF. In DNA, the CDR3 is TGCGCCAGCAGCTCCGGACTCTTTCAGTACTTC.

The CDR3 DNA reads TGTGCCAGCAGTGCCCAGGGAGAGGGGAATCAGCCCCAGCATTTT. Its protein product is CASSAQGEGNQPQHF. This chain joins TRBV25-1 and TRBJ1-5, with D perhaps TRBD1 (5 bases). Per germline, CDR1 MGHDK and CDR2 SYGVNS. Trimming removed 4 bases at V and 4 bases at J, with 14 bases between. This CDR3 has 15 residues.

The chain carries TRBV9 and TRBJ1-2, with TRBD1 as a possible D gene (6 bases). The germline V gene has CDR1 SGDLS and CDR2 YYNGEE. This CDR3 is 17 amino acids long. V lost 4 bases and J lost 6, with 25 bases in between. The CDR3 nucleotides read TGTGCCAGCAGCCCACTCCTCGGACCACAGGGTGAGGATGGCTACACCTTC. This codes for CASSPLLGPQGEDGYTF.

This clonotype was counted only a few times. This chain joins TRBV13 and TRBJ2-7; D is perhaps TRBD2 (6 bases). There are 14 residues in the CDR3. Trimming cost V 3 bases and J 0 bases, with 9 bases left between them. The germline CDR1 and CDR2 sequences are PRHDT and FYEKMQ (reference sequence). The CDR3 loop is CASSFSGSSYEQYF. CDR3 sequence (DNA): TGTGCCAGCAGCTTCTCCGGGAGCTCCTACGAGCAGTACTTC.

The V call is TRBV13, the J call TRBJ1-2; D unresolved. Germline CDR1 PRHDT, CDR2 FYEKMQ (reference sequence). V was shortened by 0 bases and J by 0 bases, with 8 bases between the two germline ends. The CDR3 runs to 15 residues. The DNA for the CDR3 is TGTGCCAGCAGCTTAGGGGGTCAGTCTAACTATGGCTACACCTTC. As protein: CASSLGGQSNYGYTF.

The J gene is TRBJ1-4, the V gene TRBV4-3; TRBD1 matches 7 bases. V shed 4 bases, J shed 3 bases, and the junction held 8 bases outside the gene matches. Germline V CDR1 and CDR2: LGHNA, YSLEER. The CDR3 runs to 16 residues. CDR3 loop: CASSRGVGTANEKLFF. CDR3 nucleotides: TGCGCCAGCAGCCGGGGTGTAGGGACAGCTAATGAAAAACTGTTTTTT.

The chain recombines TRBV6-2 or TRBV6-3 with TRBJ1-1; D perhaps matches TRBD1 (5 bases). This CDR3 has 13 residues. CDR1 is MNHEY, CDR2 SVGEGT, per germline. Trimming left V 2 bases short and J 7 bases short, with 11 bases between. The CDR3: CASSYRGPSEAFF. The CDR3 DNA sequence: TGTGCCAGCAGTTACAGGGGACCTAGTGAAGCTTTCTTT.

The chain has TRBV12-3 or TRBV12-4 and TRBJ1-3; 11 bases agree with TRBD1. V dropped 6 bases and J dropped 3; count of bases not matched to a gene: 7. The CDR3 has 16 amino acids. CDR3 bases: TGTGCCAGCAGGGAACCGGGACAGGGGGATGGAAACACCATATATTTT. Translation gives CASREPGQGDGNTIYF.

This clonotype was counted between two and nine times. This chain links TRBV2 with TRBJ2-1; 10 nucleotides match TRBD2. The germline V gene has CDR1 SNHLY and CDR2 FYNNEI. V trimming: 1 base; J trimming: 8 bases; junction bases outside the gene matches: 8. The CDR3 extends over 16 amino acids. CDR3 amino acids: CASSEGWLAGVDEQFF. The CDR3 DNA reads TGTGCCAGCAGTGAAGGGTGGCTAGCGGGAGTGGATGAGCAGTTCTTC.

The J gene is TRBJ1-2, the V gene TRBV30; D might be TRBD1 (5 bases). CDR1 and CDR2 (germline): GTSNPN, SVGIG (reference sequence). The V end lost 3 bases, the J end lost 7 bases, and 15 bases lay between the germline ends. The CDR3 has 13 residues. The DNA of the CDR3 is TGTGCCTGGAGCGACCTGACAGTACTTGGCTACACCTTC. This encodes CAWSDLTVLGYTF.

The chain carries TRBV12-3 or TRBV12-4 and TRBJ1-5; D is unresolved. The V end lost 6 bases, the J end lost 0 bases, and 12 bases lay between the germline ends. The CDR3 runs to 15 residues. The CDR3 loop is CASSSLSSSNQPQHF. The CDR3 bases are TGTGCCAGCAGCTCTCTCTCCAGTAGCAATCAGCCCCAGCATTTT.

J is TRBJ1-1 and V is TRBV6-5; a weak D match, TRBD1 (5 bases). Trimming took 2 bases from V and 1 from J, leaving 11 bases between them. The germline V gene encodes CDR1 MNHEY and CDR2 SVGAGI. This CDR3 is built from 15 residues. CDR3 protein: CASSYTRTPNTEAFF. The CDR3 coding sequence is TGTGCCAGCAGTTACACGAGGACACCGAACACTGAAGCTTTCTTT.

The V call is TRBV12-3 or TRBV12-4, the J call TRBJ1-1; a possible D gene is TRBD1 (5 bases). The CDR3 is 18 residues long. Trimming stripped 0 bases from V and 0 bases from J, with 17 bases between. The CDR3 is CASSLALRDYGMNTEAFF. In DNA form, the CDR3 reads TGTGCCAGCAGTTTAGCGCTGCGGGACTACGGGATGAACACTGAAGCTTTCTTT.

For the CDR3, the DNA is TGTGCCAGCAGCTTTTCCGGGGGGATCCTGGAGACCCAGTACTTC. Its protein is CASSFSGGILETQYF. V and J are TRBV7-7 and TRBJ2-5; 7 positions agree with TRBD2. Losses at the gene ends were 3 bases for V and 5 bases for J; bases not matched to a gene: 9. This CDR3 contains 15 residues. CDR1 is SSHAT, CDR2 FNYEAQ, per germline (reference sequence).

The table lists this clonotype with a few counts. The V and J genes are TRBV15 and TRBJ1-5; 7 nucleotides align to TRBD1. The V segment lost 3 bases and the J segment 2 bases; nucleotides outside the gene matches: 7. The germline gives CDR1 LNHNV, CDR2 YYDKDF (reference sequence). The CDR3 has 16 residues. CDR3 amino acids: CATSSRTGRGNQPQHF. The CDR3 region has the DNA TGTGCCACCAGCAGCCGGACAGGCCGGGGCAATCAGCCCCAGCATTTT.

This clonotype was seen more than once but under ten times. The V call is TRBV15, the J call TRBJ1-2; 8 positions match TRBD1. The CDR3 consists of 16 residues. Trimming removed 5 bases from V and 5 bases from J; junction bases left unmatched: 13. The germline CDR1 and CDR2 sequences are LNHNV and YYDKDF (reference sequence). For the CDR3, the DNA is TGTGCCACCAGCGGCGGACAGGGCGACTCAACATATGGCTACACCTTC. This translates into CATSGGQGDSTYGYTF.